Below are 15 T cell receptor beta chains sequenced from a single sample in a study of CD8 T cells in ankylosing spondylitis. Study-wide points: Blood from ankylosing spondylitis patients appeared to carry a characteristic eight-variant TCR beta motif.

The antigens for these receptors are not known. One entry per CDR3 protein, called by TCRdb with MiXCR from the 5' RACE reads. The sample records 750,000 to 850,000 distinct CDR3 sequences, roughly 12% being singletons. The sample comprised blood, either unsorted or a sorted T cell fraction (not recorded which). The receptors stem from a male donor with ankylosing spondylitis.

The rearrangement joins TRBV7-8 to TRBJ1-1; D is ambiguous. This CDR3 spans 18 amino acids. Trimming stripped 3 bases from V and 1 base from J, with 21 bases between. CDR1 and CDR2 (germline): SGHVS, FQNEAQ. The CDR3 DNA sequence: TGTGCCAGCAGCTTCCTCTACCCCTTACGAGGGCGGAACACTGAAGCTTTCTTT. Translated, it gives CASSFLYPLRGRNTEAFF. The whole variable domain, filled in from reference TRBV7-8 and TRBJ1-1, reads GAGVSQSPRYKVAKRGQDVALRCDPISGHVSLFWYQQALGQGPEFLTYFQNEAQLDKSGLPSDRFFAERPEGSVSTLKIQRTQQEDSAVYLCASSFLYPLRGRNTEAFFGQGTRLTVV.

This clonotype was recorded at least ten times. This chain uses TRBV29-1 with TRBJ2-3; 10 bases line up with TRBD2. V lost 6 bases, J lost 0 bases, and 6 bases stayed unmatched. This CDR3 has 15 residues. Germline CDR1 is SQVTM and CDR2 is ANQGSEA. The CDR3 loop is CSVAGGPLSTDTQYF. CDR3 nucleotide sequence: TGCAGCGTAGCGGGGGGGCCTTTGAGCACAGATACGCAGTATTTT.

This clonotype has a handful of counts. V and J are TRBV20-1 and TRBJ1-3; no clear D. Germline V CDR1 and CDR2: DFQATT, SNEGSKA (reference sequence). V was clipped by 5 bases and J by 4 bases, with 18 bases between them. The CDR3 sequence is 15 residues long. The CDR3 DNA sequence: TGCAGTGCTCCCGATACCTACAGCACCGGAAACACCATATATTTT. Translation: CSAPDTYSTGNTIYF.

This clonotype was detected only a few times. V gene TRBV20-1 combines with J gene TRBJ2-7; 10 positions match TRBD2. The CDR3 is 14 amino acids. Germline-derived CDR1 and CDR2 are DFQATT and SNEGSKA (reference sequence). V dropped 5 bases and J dropped 4; count of bases not matched to a gene: 8. CDR3 sequence: CSAAPGLALYEQYF. The DNA for the CDR3 is TGCAGTGCTGCTCCGGGACTAGCGTTATACGAGCAGTACTTC.

V is TRBV20-1 and J is TRBJ1-5; TRBD1 matches at 12 bases. Losses at the gene ends were 6 bases for V and 4 bases for J; bases not matched to a gene: 7. From germline, CDR1 is DFQATT and CDR2 SNEGSKA (reference sequence). The CDR3 is 15 amino acids. CDR3 bases: TGCAGTGCGTGCCGGGACAGGGGGCGTAATCAGCCCCAGCATTTT. This translates into CSACRDRGRNQPQHF.

This chain connects TRBV20-1 to TRBJ2-7; 8 bases align to TRBD2. The trim removed 4 bases at V and 5 bases at J, leaving 7 bases unmatched. The CDR3 length is 13 residues. The V gene's germline CDR1 is DFQATT and CDR2 SNEGSKA (reference sequence). Written as DNA, the CDR3 is TGCAGTGCTAAAAGCGGGAGTCGCGACGAGCAGTACTTC. Protein sequence: CSAKSGSRDEQYF.

This clonotype has ten or more counts. The chain carries TRBV20-1 and TRBJ2-3, with 11 bases matching TRBD2. The CDR3 is 15 residues long. V was pared by 3 bases and J by 3 bases, with 5 bases of the junction left unmatched. The germline V gene encodes CDR1 DFQATT and CDR2 SNEGSKA (reference sequence). The CDR3 spells CSASQLAGATDTQYF. DNA of the CDR3: TGCAGTGCTAGTCAACTAGCGGGAGCAACAGATACGCAGTATTTT.

Many counts were recorded for this clonotype. The chain carries TRBV7-2 and TRBJ2-4, with 7 bases aligning to TRBD1. The CDR3 is 13 amino acids. V lost 5 bases and J lost 6; bases outside the gene matches: 4. Germline loops: CDR1 SGHTA, CDR2 FQGNSA. The CDR3 loop is CASSPRQGNIQYF. The CDR3 coding sequence is TGTGCCAGCAGCCCTAGACAGGGAAACATTCAGTACTTC.

This clonotype was counted only a few times. The CDR3 DNA reads TGTGCCACCAGCAGCTACGGGGTGAACTATGGCTACACCTTC. Its protein is CATSSYGVNYGYTF. V usage is TRBV15 and J usage is TRBJ1-2; D uncertain. CDR1 LNHNV and CDR2 YYDKDF come from the germline V gene (reference sequence). The CDR3 spans 14 residues. The germline V and J ends were trimmed by 3 bases and 2 bases, with 10 bases remaining between them.

The chain joins TRBV15 to TRBJ2-2; 9 bases align to TRBD2. This CDR3 is built from 16 residues. Germline CDR1 LNHNV, CDR2 YYDKDF (reference sequence). V trimming: 0 bases; J trimming: 4 bases; junction bases outside the gene matches: 3. The CDR3 protein is CATSRDPAGGTGELFF. The CDR3 DNA follows: TGTGCCACCAGCAGAGATCCAGCGGGAGGCACCGGGGAGCTGTTTTTT.

This clonotype was detected ten times or more. V and J are TRBV29-1 and TRBJ1-2; unclear D gene. The CDR3 has 13 amino acids. The germline V gene has CDR1 SQVTM and CDR2 ANQGSEA. Trimming removed 0 bases from V and 4 bases from J, with 9 bases in between. The CDR3: CSVEDRTSYGYTF. The CDR3 DNA sequence: TGCAGCGTTGAAGACAGAACCTCCTATGGCTACACCTTC. The whole variable domain, filled in from reference TRBV29-1 and TRBJ1-2, reads SAVISQKPSRDICQRGTSLTIQCQVDSQVTMMFWYRQQPGQSLTLIATANQGSEATYESGFVIDKFPISRPNLTFSTLTVSNMSPEDSSIYLCSVEDRTSYGYTFGSGTRLTVV.

The gene calls are TRBV20-1 and TRBJ2-3; D uncertain. This CDR3 comprises 12 residues. Germline values: CDR1 DFQATT, CDR2 SNEGSKA (reference sequence). Trimming took 6 bases from V and 5 from J, leaving 12 bases between them. The CDR3, as DNA: TGCAGTGCCAAGAACTCCCAAGATACGCAGTATTTT. Protein product: CSAKNSQDTQYF.

This clonotype was picked up many times. The chain carries TRBV6-2 or TRBV6-3 and TRBJ1-1; 9 bases align to TRBD1. The CDR3 spans 13 residues. V shed 8 bases, J shed 5 bases, and the junction held 6 bases outside the gene matches. CDR1 and CDR2 (germline): MNHEY, SVGEGT. The CDR3 spells CASGQGRVTEAFF. For the CDR3, the DNA is TGTGCCAGCGGACAGGGGCGTGTGACTGAAGCTTTCTTT.

In its sample, this clonotype was seen a few times. V and J are TRBV20-1 and TRBJ1-2; unclear D gene. The V and J ends lost 4 bases and 7 bases respectively, with 7 bases between them. This CDR3 comprises 10 residues. Germline values: CDR1 DFQATT, CDR2 SNEGSKA (reference sequence). The CDR3 DNA reads as TGCAGTGCTACCAATACTGGCTACACCTTC. It codes for CSATNTGYTF.

This clonotype was observed a handful of times. V gene TRBV28 combines with J gene TRBJ2-7; tentatively, D is TRBD1 or TRBD2 (7 bases each). V lost 5 bases, J lost 3 bases, and 17 bases lay in between. This CDR3 contains 15 residues. Germline V gene data show CDR1 as MDHEN and CDR2 as SYDVKM. The CDR3 nucleotides are TGTGCCAGCAGTCTACAGGGGAGGGGGAACTACGAGCAGTACTTC. Protein product: CASSLQGRGNYEQYF.